This T cell receptor beta chain was sequenced for a study of T-cell reconstitution after alpha-beta-depleted transplantation in children (dated by TCRdb to about 2016). In terms of the full investigation: Using TCR repertoire profiling, the study quantitatively followed how T-cell immune reconstitution unfolded in children after TCRalphabeta/CD19-depleted allogeneic hematopoietic cell transplantation.

From the germline V gene, CDR1 is MGHDK and CDR2 is SYGVNS. V is pared back by 3 bases and J by 4 bases, with 15 bases lying between the germline termini. The CDR3 runs 15 amino acids, cysteine and phenylalanine included. This entry keeps only the CDR3 DNA: 45 bases, framed from base 1. Library preparation employed PCR. Sequencer: Illumina HiSeq 2500. Molecular barcoding was employed in the preparation of TCR libraries, with unique molecular identifiers being used to normalize TCRbeta repertoire quantification. TCRdb reanalyzed the raw reads on its own, using fastp at Q25 for trimming and MiXCR for clone calling, and kept in-frame beta chains. CDR3 protein sequences are deduplicated, and each keeps its most common genes and DNA. The sample records roughly 610,000 distinct CDR3 sequences, about 10% of which are singletons. The biggest ten clones account for about 4.3% of the sample. Concerning this clonotype: Its cognate antigen has yet to be identified. Per-base qualities were not stored, and no clone one base away is much larger.

The sequencing here drew on PBMCs from the stem cell graft donor, taken from the stem cell graft. The sequence was obtained from a human donor who donated a stem cell graft to a child with acute myeloid leukemia. Recombination linked TRBV25-1 to TRBJ1-2, and TRBD1 may be the D gene, going by 5 matching bases. Here is the DNA: TGTGCCAGCAGTGACCCTCGACAGCAGCCCTATGGCTACACCTTC. This codes for CASSDPRQQPYGYTF.